These 23 T cell receptor beta chains were sequenced from one sample in a study of identical twins. Each CDR3 protein is one row after TCRdb ran MiXCR on the 5' RACE reads. This table holds roughly 630,000 distinct CDR3 sequences, roughly 6.6% found once. The same data also contributed to another study, on yellow fever vaccine responses in identical twins.

Sequences were obtained from PBMCs. The source is a woman aged 18-30 years in good health.

Ten or more counts support this clonotype. The chain is built from TRBV29-1 and TRBJ1-1; 7 positions agree with TRBD1. The germline V gene has CDR1 SQVTM and CDR2 ANQGSEA. There are 13 residues in the CDR3. V trimming: 8 bases; J trimming: 0 bases; junction bases outside the gene matches: 6. In nucleotides, the CDR3 is TGCAGCTCCCCCGGGACAGTGAACACTGAAGCTTTCTTT. Protein sequence: CSSPGTVNTEAFF.

In its sample, this clonotype was seen a few times. The chain couples TRBV29-1 to TRBJ2-7; the match to TRBD2 covers 7 bases. The CDR3 has 15 amino acids. Germline CDR1 reads SQVTM; CDR2 reads ANQGSEA. V shed 5 bases and J 7 bases; nucleotides not matched to a gene: 17. The CDR3 DNA follows: TGCAGCGTTCGGGAGGCCCGGGACCGCACTAGGGAGCAGTACGTC. This codes for CSVREARDRTREQYV.

This chain links TRBV12-5 with TRBJ2-1; 13 nucleotides align to TRBD2. V trimming: 7 bases; J trimming: 0 bases; junction bases outside the gene matches: 9. Per germline, CDR1 LGHNT and CDR2 FRNRAP. The CDR3 runs 18 residues. The CDR3 coding sequence is TGTGCTAGTGCCAGCGGACTAGCGGGAGTAAACTCCTACAATGAGCAGTTCTTC. Translated, it gives CASASGLAGVNSYNEQFF.

This chain uses TRBV11-2 with TRBJ2-1, with D possibly being TRBD2 (6 bases). V lost 1 base to trimming and J lost 0 bases, with 16 bases between them. The CDR3 has 18 amino acids. Germline V CDR1 and CDR2: SGHAT, FQNNGV. The CDR3 protein is CASSLVGSVGGSYNEQFF. In DNA, the CDR3 is TGTGCCAGCAGCTTAGTAGGATCGGTCGGGGGCTCCTACAATGAGCAGTTCTTC.

This clonotype has ten or more counts. The chain couples TRBV12-3 or TRBV12-4 to TRBJ2-3; the D gene could be TRBD1 or TRBD2 (6 bases each). Trimming took 7 bases from V and 4 from J, leaving 18 bases between them. The CDR3 contains 15 residues. The CDR3 here is CASTLMGGRSDTQYF. DNA for the CDR3: TGTGCCAGCACCCTTATGGGGGGCCGGTCAGATACGCAGTATTTT.

J is TRBJ2-3 and V is TRBV27; a weak D match, TRBD1 (6 bases). The CDR3 is made up of 14 amino acids. Looked up from germline, CDR1 is MNHEY and CDR2 is SMNVEV (reference sequence). V was clipped by 2 bases and J by 5 bases, with 11 bases between them. CDR3 nucleotides: TGTGCCAGCAGTTTACCAGGGGCGGTAGATACGCAGTATTTT. It is translated as CASSLPGAVDTQYF.

This clonotype turned up a few times. This sequence joins TRBV28 and TRBJ2-5; TRBD2 is a possible D gene (6 bases). Germline loops: CDR1 MDHEN, CDR2 SYDVKM. The CDR3 has 14 amino acids. V lost 6 bases, J lost 2 bases, and 13 bases lay in between. The CDR3 protein is CASRTAGWQETQYF. The CDR3 DNA reads as TGTGCCAGCAGAACTGCGGGATGGCAAGAGACCCAGTACTTC.

This clonotype has at least ten counts. The chain employs TRBV10-3 and TRBJ2-1; 7 nucleotides align to TRBD2. J lost 0 bases, V lost 0 bases, and 2 bases had no gene match. The CDR3 is made up of 16 amino acids. Germline-derived CDR1 and CDR2 are ENHRY and SYGVKD. The CDR3 coding sequence is TGTGCCATCAGTGAGTCTGGCGGGAGCTCCTACAATGAGCAGTTCTTC. Protein: CAISESGGSSYNEQFF.

This clonotype turned up a few times. The chain has TRBV12-3 or TRBV12-4 and TRBJ2-1, with TRBD2 matching 15 bases. The CDR3 sequence is 19 residues long. J lost 2 bases, V lost 3 bases, and 8 bases had no gene match. The CDR3 coding sequence is TGTGCCAGCAGTTTGGGACTAGCGGGAGGCCGGGCGGCCTACAATGAGCAGTTCTTC. Protein: CASSLGLAGGRAAYNEQFF.

The chain has TRBV6-1 and TRBJ2-5, with 9 bases that match TRBD1. The germline V gene encodes CDR1 MNHNS and CDR2 SASEGT. The V segment lost 6 bases and the J segment 2 bases; nucleotides outside the gene matches: 7. The CDR3 runs to 15 residues. The CDR3 bases are TGTGCCAGCAGCACAGGGGGCGGACGTCAAGAGACCCAGTACTTC. This codes for CASSTGGGRQETQYF.

The chain has TRBV7-6 and TRBJ2-1, with a tentative D call TRBD2 (5 bases). In germline, CDR1 is SGHVS, CDR2 FNYEAQ. Trimming pared 4 bases from V and 7 bases from J, leaving 17 bases between. The CDR3 has 15 amino acids. As DNA, the CDR3 is TGTGCCAGCAGCTCGCCCGGACTGCGGTGGAATGAGCAGTTCTTC. Translating gives CASSSPGLRWNEQFF.

This clonotype was detected only a few times. Here the CDR3 reads CAISLTSGSVKDTQYF. The CDR3 DNA reads TGTGCCATCAGCCTCACTAGCGGGAGCGTGAAAGATACGCAGTATTTT. The V gene is TRBV10-3, the J gene TRBJ2-3; 11 bases line up with TRBD2. Losses at the gene ends were 6 bases for V and 5 bases for J; bases not matched to a gene: 10. This CDR3 region has 16 residues. Per germline, CDR1 ENHRY and CDR2 SYGVKD.

Many counts were recorded for this clonotype. This chain connects TRBV3-1 to TRBJ2-1, with D possibly TRBD1 on 6 matching bases. The germline V and J ends were trimmed by 0 bases and 10 bases, with 19 bases remaining between them. The CDR3 has 16 residues. The germline V gene has CDR1 LGHDT and CDR2 YNNKEL (reference sequence). The CDR3 region has the DNA TGTGCCAGCAGCCAAGACGTAGTAGGGGGTCTGATAGAGCAGTTCTTC. It is translated as CASSQDVVGGLIEQFF.

The sample holds many counts of this clonotype. The chain recombines TRBV12-3 or TRBV12-4 with TRBJ1-2, with no clear D. V was trimmed by 7 bases and J by 5 bases, leaving 11 bases between them. The CDR3 has 12 amino acids. Written as DNA, the CDR3 is TGTGCCAGCATAGACGCGAAATATGGCTACACCTTC. This encodes CASIDAKYGYTF.

This clonotype occurred a few times. The J gene is TRBJ2-5, the V gene TRBV20-1; maybe TRBD1 (6 bases). Germline loops: CDR1 DFQATT, CDR2 SNEGSKA (reference sequence). V lost 6 bases to trimming and J lost 5 bases, with 25 bases between them. This CDR3 has 16 amino acids. For the CDR3, the DNA is TGCAGTGCAAGGGGGAGAGGGGCCCAAGGGGAGGAGACCCAGTACTTC. As protein: CSARGRGAQGEETQYF.

This clonotype was seen more than once but under ten times. The J gene is TRBJ2-1, the V gene TRBV5-6; TRBD2 aligns across 13 bases. Looked up from germline, CDR1 is SGHDT and CDR2 is YYEEEE. The CDR3 spans 16 residues. Trimming at V came to 4 bases and at J to 4 bases, leaving 5 bases not matched to a gene. The DNA for the CDR3 is TGTGCCAGCAGCGGACTAGCGGGAGTAGTGTACAATGAGCAGTTCTTC. Translated, it gives CASSGLAGVVYNEQFF.

This clonotype was counted ten times or more. This chain connects TRBV12-3 or TRBV12-4 to TRBJ2-7; D unclear. This CDR3 comprises 12 residues. With 6 bases removed from V and 2 bases from J, the gap between germline ends came to 8 bases. The CDR3 DNA follows: TGTGCCAGCAGCCAAACGGCCTACGAGCAGTACTTC. This translates into CASSQTAYEQYF.

This clonotype turned up a few times. The gene calls are TRBV20-1 and TRBJ2-1; a weak D match, TRBD2 (6 bases). The germline CDR1 and CDR2 sequences are DFQATT and SNEGSKA (reference sequence). V lost 0 bases, J lost 6 bases, and 18 bases lay in between. The CDR3 consists of 16 residues. CDR3 nucleotide sequence: TGCAGTGCTAGAGATCCCGCGGGAATTCGGGGCAATGAGCAGTTCTTC. Its translation is CSARDPAGIRGNEQFF.

As regards this clonotype: At one end the junction does not follow the germline gene, possibly because of a read error. The chain joins TRBV20-1 to TRBJ1-5; D is possibly TRBD1 (6 bases). CDR1 and CDR2 from the germline V gene are DFQATT and SNEGSKA (reference sequence). This CDR3 is 18 amino acids long. The CDR3 region has the DNA TGCTGTGCTAGAGTGGGTGGGTCAGGGGTGCGGAGCAATCAGCCCCAGCATTTT. Protein product: CCARVGGSGVRSNQPQHF.

This clonotype was detected only a few times. J is TRBJ2-7 and V is TRBV25-1; D is unresolved. V gave up 4 bases and J gave up 3 bases, with 10 bases separating them. Germline loops: CDR1 MGHDK, CDR2 SYGVNS. This CDR3 comprises 13 residues. The CDR3 protein is CASSARSGYEQYF. The CDR3 DNA is TGTGCCAGCAGTGCACGCTCGGGCTACGAGCAGTACTTC.

The genes are TRBV5-1 and TRBJ2-2, with 13 positions matching TRBD2. Per germline, CDR1 SGHRS and CDR2 YFSETQ. The CDR3 has 16 amino acids. V dropped 6 bases and J dropped 7; count of bases not matched to a gene: 9. Here the CDR3 DNA reads TGCGCCAGCACGAGACTAGCGGGAGGTGTTCACGGGGAGCTGTTTTTT. Amino acid sequence: CASTRLAGGVHGELFF.

This clonotype has a count of ten or more. J is TRBJ1-1 and V is TRBV4-1; D is ambiguous. From germline, CDR1 is MGHRA and CDR2 YSYEKL. The germline V and J ends were trimmed by 0 bases and 8 bases, with 4 bases remaining between them. There are 11 residues in the CDR3. CDR3 nucleotides: TGCGCCAGCAGCCAAGATTCCGAAGCTTTCTTT. Protein sequence: CASSQDSEAFF.

This clonotype has at least ten counts. This chain joins TRBV25-1 and TRBJ2-1, with D possibly TRBD1 on 6 matching bases. Trimming cost V 5 bases and J 3 bases, with 14 bases left between them. Germline V gene sequence: CDR1 MGHDK, CDR2 SYGVNS. The CDR3 contains 15 residues. CDR3 region: CASSQTGLHYNEQFF. The CDR3 bases are TGTGCCAGCAGTCAAACAGGGCTGCACTACAATGAGCAGTTCTTC. The variable domain in full, with the rest retrieved from reference TRBV25-1 and TRBJ2-1, is EADIYQTPRYLVIGTGKKITLECSQTMGHDKMYWYQQDPGMELHLIHYSYGVNSTEKGDLSSESTVSRIRTEHFPLTLESARPSHTSQYLCASSQTGLHYNEQFFGPGTRLTVL.